This T cell receptor beta chain was documented in a study of technical replicates of blood from a handful of donors. Sequenced by immunoSEQ multiplex PCR; TCRdb stores in-frame clones only, minus some. This sample has approximately 81,000 clones; approximately 96% occur once, and the top ten carry roughly 0.36%. Germline CDR1 GTSNPN, CDR2 SVGIG (reference sequence). This CDR3 is built from 13 residues. Trimming cost V 3 bases and J 4 bases, with 12 bases left between them. The TCR sequence derives from a human donor in good health. The material sequenced was T cells isolated from PBMCs. The chain recombines TRBV30 with TRBJ1-2; D ambiguous. CDR3 coding DNA: TGTGCCTGGAGCCCCGTCCCGGGCTATGGCTACACCTTC. It specifies CAWSPVPGYGYTF.